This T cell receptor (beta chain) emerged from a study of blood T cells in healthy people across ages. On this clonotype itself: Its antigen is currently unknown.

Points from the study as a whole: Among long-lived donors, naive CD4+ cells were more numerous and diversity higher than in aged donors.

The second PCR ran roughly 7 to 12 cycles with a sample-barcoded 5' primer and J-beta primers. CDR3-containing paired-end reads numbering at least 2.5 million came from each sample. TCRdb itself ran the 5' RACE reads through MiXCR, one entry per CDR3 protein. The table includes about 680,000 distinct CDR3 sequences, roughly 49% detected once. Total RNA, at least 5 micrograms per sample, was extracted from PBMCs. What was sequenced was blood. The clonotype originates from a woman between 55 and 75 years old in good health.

The CDR3 DNA reads TGTGCCACCAGTGATTTGAGCGGGAGAGGAAAACAGTACTTC. Protein: CATSDLSGRGKQYF. The chain uses TRBV24-1 and TRBJ2-7; TRBD2 agrees at 8 bases. This CDR3 has 14 amino acids. The ends lost 0 bases at V and 10 bases at J; junction bases unmatched: 7. CDR1 and CDR2 (germline): KGHDR, SFDVKD.